The 5 T cell receptor beta chains reported below all come from one sample, sequenced in a study of T-cell memory formation after mild COVID-19 (dated by TCRdb to the early 2020s). Libraries came from 5' RACE. The data were produced on an Illumina NovaSeq 6000. TCRdb reprocessing: public reads trimmed at Q25 with fastp, clones called with MiXCR, in-frame beta chains kept. One record per CDR3 amino acid sequence lists the most common genes and DNA. Present in this sample are 550,000 to 700,000 distinct CDR3 sequences, about 18% of which were seen just once. The ten largest make up about 8.1% of the sample. Sequenced material: PBMCs or a T cell subset sorted from them (not recorded which). These receptors were obtained from an adult woman who had mild COVID-19 (a few samples of this study predate the infection). The sample titles of this study are shuffled in the database, so cell type and time point are left out; the donor was told from shared clones.

The V gene is TRBV5-1, the J gene TRBJ2-2, with a possible D match to TRBD1 (5 bases). The CDR3 runs 14 residues. V was pared by 7 bases and J by 3 bases, with 13 bases between. Germline V gene sequence: CDR1 SGHRS, CDR2 YFSETQ. CDR3 DNA: TGCGCCAGCGCCCCAAGGGGTTACACCGGGGAGCTGTTTTTT. Translating gives CASAPRGYTGELFF.

The table lists this clonotype with many counts. V gene TRBV4-1 combines with J gene TRBJ2-2, with D hard to call. There are 14 residues in the CDR3. Germline lookup yields CDR1 MGHRA and CDR2 YSYEKL. V gave up 1 base and J gave up 6 bases, with 9 bases separating them. The CDR3 reads CASSQGAVPGELFF. CDR3 bases: TGCGCCAGCAGCCAAGGAGCCGTACCCGGGGAGCTGTTTTTT.

A few counts support this clonotype. The CDR3 protein is CASSWGQGWESTVREAFF. In DNA, the CDR3 is TGTGCCAGCAGCTGGGGACAGGGATGGGAAAGCACGGTCCGTGAAGCTTTCTTT. The genes are TRBV7-9 and TRBJ1-1, with 9 bases lining up with TRBD1. The junction had 19 bases not matched to a gene; V was cut back by 4 bases and J by 7 bases. Germline assignment: CDR1 SEHNR and CDR2 FQNEAQ (reference sequence). This CDR3 is built from 18 residues.

V gene TRBV7-2 combines with J gene TRBJ1-2; 9 nucleotides agree with TRBD1. J lost 3 bases, V lost 4 bases, and 9 bases had no gene match. Germline lookup yields CDR1 SGHTA and CDR2 FQGNSA. This CDR3 region has 16 residues. The CDR3 coding sequence is TGTGCCAGCAGCTCGGGCACCCGGACAGGGGACTATGGCTACACCTTC. Residues: CASSSGTRTGDYGYTF.

This clonotype was seen ten or more times. The chain carries TRBV20-1 and TRBJ2-7, with D unresolved. Trimming took off 0 bases at V and 0 bases at J, with 9 bases between the two ends. The CDR3 has 14 amino acids. Looked up from germline, CDR1 is DFQATT and CDR2 is SNEGSKA (reference sequence). CDR3 sequence: CSARDPRSSYEQYF. CDR3 bases: TGCAGTGCTAGAGATCCGAGGAGCTCCTACGAGCAGTACTTC.